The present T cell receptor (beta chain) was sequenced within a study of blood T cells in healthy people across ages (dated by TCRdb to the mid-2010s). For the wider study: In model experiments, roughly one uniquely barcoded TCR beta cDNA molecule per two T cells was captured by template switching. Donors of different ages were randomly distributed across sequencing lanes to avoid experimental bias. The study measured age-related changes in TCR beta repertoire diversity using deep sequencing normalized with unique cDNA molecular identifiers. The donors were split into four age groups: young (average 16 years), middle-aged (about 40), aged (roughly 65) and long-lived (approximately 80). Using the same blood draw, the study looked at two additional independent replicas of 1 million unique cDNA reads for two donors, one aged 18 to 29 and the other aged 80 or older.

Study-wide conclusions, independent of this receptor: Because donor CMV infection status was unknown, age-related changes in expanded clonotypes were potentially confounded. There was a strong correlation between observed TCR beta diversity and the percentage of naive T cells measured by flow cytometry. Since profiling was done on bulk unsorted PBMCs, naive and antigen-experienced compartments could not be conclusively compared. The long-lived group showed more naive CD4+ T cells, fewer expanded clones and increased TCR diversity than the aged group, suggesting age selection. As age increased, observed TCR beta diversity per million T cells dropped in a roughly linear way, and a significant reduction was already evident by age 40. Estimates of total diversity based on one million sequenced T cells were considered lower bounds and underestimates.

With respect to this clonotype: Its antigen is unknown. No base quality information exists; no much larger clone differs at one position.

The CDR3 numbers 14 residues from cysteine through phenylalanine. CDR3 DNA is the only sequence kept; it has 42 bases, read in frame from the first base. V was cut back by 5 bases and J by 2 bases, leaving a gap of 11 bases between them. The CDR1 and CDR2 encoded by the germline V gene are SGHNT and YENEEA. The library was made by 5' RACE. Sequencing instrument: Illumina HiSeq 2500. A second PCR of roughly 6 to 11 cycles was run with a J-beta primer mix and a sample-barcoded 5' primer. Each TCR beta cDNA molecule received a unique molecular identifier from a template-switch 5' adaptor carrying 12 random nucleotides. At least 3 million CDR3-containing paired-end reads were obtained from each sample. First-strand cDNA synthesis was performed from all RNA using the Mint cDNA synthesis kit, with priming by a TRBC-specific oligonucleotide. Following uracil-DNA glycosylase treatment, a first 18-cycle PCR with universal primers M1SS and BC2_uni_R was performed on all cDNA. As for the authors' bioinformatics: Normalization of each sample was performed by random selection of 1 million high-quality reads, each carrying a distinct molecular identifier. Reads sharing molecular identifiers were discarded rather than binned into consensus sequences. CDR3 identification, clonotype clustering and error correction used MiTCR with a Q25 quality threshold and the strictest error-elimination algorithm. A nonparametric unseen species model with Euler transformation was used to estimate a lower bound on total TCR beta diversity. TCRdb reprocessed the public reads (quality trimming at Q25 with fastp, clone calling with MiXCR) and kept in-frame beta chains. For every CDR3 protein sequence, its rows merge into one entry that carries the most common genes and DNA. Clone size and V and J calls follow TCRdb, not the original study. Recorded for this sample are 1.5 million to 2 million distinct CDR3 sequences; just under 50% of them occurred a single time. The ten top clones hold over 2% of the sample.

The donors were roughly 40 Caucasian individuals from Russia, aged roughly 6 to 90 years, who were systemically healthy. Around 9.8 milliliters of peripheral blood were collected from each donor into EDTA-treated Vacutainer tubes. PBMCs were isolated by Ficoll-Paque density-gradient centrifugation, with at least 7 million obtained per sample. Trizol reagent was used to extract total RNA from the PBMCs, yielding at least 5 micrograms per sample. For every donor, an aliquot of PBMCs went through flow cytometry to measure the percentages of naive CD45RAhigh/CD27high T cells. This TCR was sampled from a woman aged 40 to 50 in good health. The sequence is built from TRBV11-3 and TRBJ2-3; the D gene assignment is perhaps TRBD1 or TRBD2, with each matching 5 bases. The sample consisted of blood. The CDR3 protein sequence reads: CASSPRGLTDTQYF. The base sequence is TGTGCCAGCAGCCCCCGGGGCCTCACAGATACGCAGTATTTT. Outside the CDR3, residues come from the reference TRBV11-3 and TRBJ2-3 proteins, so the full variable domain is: EAGVVQSPRYKIIEKKQPVAFWCNPISGHNTLYWYLQNLGQGPELLIRYENEEAVDDSQLPKDRFSAERLKGVDSTLKIQPAELGDSAVYLCASSPRGLTDTQYFGPGTRLTVL.